This TCR beta chain was profiled in a study of cytomegalovirus exposure and HLA in healthy donors. Overall study: When 300 to 400 donors were genotyped, roughly four fifths of them were found to fall in the Caucasian-associated ancestry cluster.

The PCR was carried out with 60 Vbeta primers and 13 Jbeta primers. In the authors' workflow: A later analysis tallied some 84 million unique TCR beta chains, some 10 million of them shared. Profiled with immunoSEQ multiplex PCR; TCRdb holds only in-frame clones, not every one. Clone size and the V and J calls come from that table; the DNA yielded D and trimming. The sample lists about 100,000 clones; more than 70% were seen once. Of note for this clone: No antigen is known for it.

Study conclusions and caveats: A later analysis showed TCR association rates differing by HLA locus, peaking at DRB1 and lowest at HLA-C.

Sequencing was done on a sample of PBMCs. This clonotype was obtained from a woman aged 55-75 years in good health and CMV-seropositive.

The CDR3: CASSMGDYMAFF. In DNA, the CDR3 is TGTGCCAGTAGTATGGGAGACTATATGGCGTTCTTC. V usage is TRBV19 and J usage is TRBJ2-1, with a weak D call TRBD2 (5 bases). This CDR3 is 12 amino acids long. V lost 3 bases to trimming and J lost 15 bases, with 15 bases between them. Germline V gene sequence: CDR1 LNHDA, CDR2 SQIVND (reference sequence).